Below, 23 T cell receptor beta chains from the same sample are listed, as sequenced in a study of Graves' ophthalmopathy and Graves' hyperthyroidism. The authors amplified TCR beta CDR3 regions, and they did so from RNA transcripts for repertoire sequencing. First-round RT-PCR with HTBI primers preceded a second-round multiplex PCR. TCRdb redid the calling of the multiplex PCR reads with MiXCR, one entry per CDR3 protein. The data show a few hundred thousand distinct CDR3 sequences, roughly 15% seen once. The sample taken for sequencing was peripheral blood. The receptor source for this set is a woman aged 18-30 years with stable Graves' hyperthyroidism.

V is TRBV13 and J is TRBJ2-7; D remains ambiguous. Germline-derived CDR1 and CDR2 are PRHDT and FYEKMQ (reference sequence). V lost 5 bases to trimming and J lost 5 bases, with 13 bases between them. CDR3 length: 13 residues. Written as DNA, the CDR3 is TGTGCCAGCAGCCCTGGCCCCCTGGACGAGCAGTACTTC. This translates into CASSPGPLDEQYF.

Concerning this clonotype: A junction end diverges from the germline sequence, so it may reflect a read error. The chain joins TRBV24-1 to TRBJ2-5; TRBD1 is a possible D gene (6 bases). In germline, CDR1 is KGHDR, CDR2 SFDVKD. The CDR3 has 13 residues. CDR3 in DNA: TGTGCCACCAGTGGTGGGGGCCAAGAGATCCAGTACTTC. It specifies CATSGGGQEIQYF.

This chain joins TRBV6-1 and TRBJ1-2; 7 bases line up with TRBD1. CDR1 and CDR2 (germline): MNHNS, SASEGT. The CDR3 is made up of 16 amino acids. The ends lost 1 base at V and 3 bases at J; junction bases unmatched: 8. The CDR3 is CASSEGAGGRDYGYTF. The CDR3 DNA reads TGTGCCAGCAGTGAAGGGGCAGGGGGAAGGGACTATGGCTACACCTTC.

The V call is TRBV6-7, the J call TRBJ2-5; D not certain. TRBV6-7 is filed as an ORF, its function uncertain. The CDR3 covers 12 residues. The V and J ends lost 3 bases and 7 bases respectively, with 9 bases between them. The CDR3 sequence is CASSYWAWTQYF. The DNA for the CDR3 is TGTGCCAGCAGTTATTGGGCGTGGACCCAGTACTTC.

This clonotype is a singleton in its sample. The chain joins TRBV19 to TRBJ2-5; D not certain. CDR1 is LNHDA, CDR2 SQIVND, per germline (reference sequence). CDR3 size: 13 residues. Trimming pared 6 bases from V and 2 bases from J, leaving 10 bases between. CDR3 sequence reads: CASSSDVQETQYF. The CDR3 DNA reads as TGTGCCAGTAGCTCGGACGTTCAAGAGACCCAGTACTTC.

This clonotype was detected only a few times. The chain employs TRBV10-3 and TRBJ1-1; D is undetermined. Germline V CDR1 and CDR2: ENHRY, SYGVKD. The CDR3 totals 11 residues. The V gene lost 6 bases and the J gene lost 11 bases, with 13 bases spanning the gap. The CDR3 spells CAISENMGAFF. In nucleotides, the CDR3 is TGTGCCATCAGCGAGAACATGGGGGCTTTCTTT.

This clonotype showed up many times. This chain joins TRBV12-5 and TRBJ1-2, with 10 bases that match TRBD1. Germline CDR1 is LGHNT and CDR2 is FRNRAP. Trimming took 6 bases from V and 5 from J; bases not matched to a gene: 6. The length of the CDR3 is 14 residues. In nucleotides, the CDR3 is TGTGCTAGTGGCACAGACAGGGGGCCGTATGGCTACACCTTC. Its translation: CASGTDRGPYGYTF.

There are many counts of this clonotype. The V gene is TRBV5-6, the J gene TRBJ2-5; 9 bases match TRBD2. The germline V gene has CDR1 SGHDT and CDR2 YYEEEE. Unmatched junction bases numbered 7, after V lost 0 bases and J lost 10 bases. The CDR3 totals 14 residues. CDR3 nucleotides: TGTGCCAGCAGCTTGGCTACCTTAGCGGGGGTCCAGTACTTC. The encoded protein is CASSLATLAGVQYF. Supplemented by reference TRBV5-6 and TRBJ2-5, the full variable domain reads DAGVTQSPTHLIKTRGQQVTLRCSPKSGHDTVSWYQQALGQGPQFIFQYYEEEERQRGNFPDRFSGHQFPNYSSELNVNALLLGDSALYLCASSLATLAGVQYFGPGTRLLVL.

This clonotype was counted a few times. This sequence joins TRBV7-9 and TRBJ1-5; possibly TRBD1 for D (5 bases). CDR1 and CDR2 (germline): SEHNR, FQNEAQ (reference sequence). The CDR3 runs to 14 residues. V was shortened by 3 bases and J by 3 bases, with 9 bases between the two germline ends. CDR3 loop: CASSFPGPNQPQHF. The CDR3 DNA reads as TGTGCCAGCAGCTTTCCGGGGCCCAATCAGCCCCAGCATTTT. Full variable domain (remainder filled in from reference TRBV7-9 and TRBJ1-5): DTGVSQNPRHKITKRGQNVTFRCDPISEHNRLYWYRQTLGQGPEFLTYFQNEAQLEKSRLLSDRFSAERPKGSFSTLEIQRTEQGDSAMYLCASSFPGPNQPQHFGDGTRLSIL.

This clonotype was seen repeatedly, ten times or more. A read error is possible here, since a much larger clone lies one base away. The chain carries TRBV6-5 and TRBJ1-1; D unclear. Germline V gene sequence: CDR1 MNHEY, CDR2 SVGAGI. Trimming left V 0 bases short and J 1 base short, with 6 bases between. The CDR3 loop spans 14 amino acids. The CDR3 loop is CASSYSARNTEAFF. DNA for the CDR3: TGTGCCAGCAGTTACTCGGCCAGGAACACTGAAGCTTTCTTT.

This clonotype was found many times. The chain couples TRBV12-3 or TRBV12-4 to TRBJ2-7; maybe TRBD1 (6 bases). V lost 7 bases to trimming and J lost 2 bases, with 12 bases between them. The CDR3 totals 13 residues. The CDR3 loop is CASIQTGTYEQYF. The CDR3 DNA follows: TGTGCCAGCATCCAGACAGGTACCTACGAGCAGTACTTC.

The chain links TRBV2 to TRBJ1-1; TRBD1 might be the D (6 bases). V lost 5 bases, J lost 3 bases, and 16 bases lay in between. From germline, CDR1 is SNHLY and CDR2 FYNNEI. The CDR3 runs 15 residues. In nucleotides, the CDR3 is TGTGCCAGCAGTAACTCAGGACAGATGGACACTGAAGCTTTCTTT. This encodes CASSNSGQMDTEAFF.

In this sample, this clonotype turned up many times. The chain has TRBV2 and TRBJ2-7; D may be TRBD2 (5 bases). The CDR3 contains 14 residues. Trimming removed 3 bases at V and 5 bases at J, with 14 bases between. Looked up from germline, CDR1 is SNHLY and CDR2 is FYNNEI. The CDR3: CASSDSRVYHEQYF. The CDR3 nucleotides read TGTGCCAGCAGTGATTCGAGGGTGTACCACGAGCAGTACTTC.

This clonotype was observed many times. This chain connects TRBV27 to TRBJ1-6; 7 bases are a match to TRBD1. This CDR3 comprises 15 residues. The V and J ends lost 7 bases and 6 bases, in that order; junction bases with no gene match: 9. CDR1 and CDR2 from the germline V gene are MNHEY and SMNVEV (reference sequence). The CDR3 DNA reads TGTGCCAGCACCCCCTGGGGACAGCCTAATTCACCCCTCCACTTT. Translation: CASTPWGQPNSPLHF.

This clonotype has a count of ten or more. It is likely a read error, because the conserved phenylalanine at the end of the CDR3 is missing. The chain combines TRBV19 with TRBJ1-5; D is perhaps TRBD1 (6 bases). Germline CDR1 and CDR2: LNHDA and SQIVND (reference sequence). The V gene lost 4 bases and the J gene lost 3 bases, with 10 bases spanning the gap. The CDR3 consists of 14 residues. CDR3 sequence: CASSSQGPNQPQHL. The CDR3 nucleotides read TGTGCCAGTAGTAGCCAGGGGCCCAATCAGCCCCAGCATCTT.

This clonotype was detected ten times or more. Written as DNA, the CDR3 is TGTGCCAGCAGCTTTTCGACAGGACAGGGGGTCTACGAGCAGTACTTC. Translation gives CASSFSTGQGVYEQYF. The chain has TRBV11-2 and TRBJ2-7; TRBD1 matches at 10 bases. The junction had 8 bases not matched to a gene; V was cut back by 3 bases and J by 3 bases. This CDR3 has 16 amino acids. In germline, CDR1 is SGHAT, CDR2 FQNNGV.

The chain employs TRBV7-9 and TRBJ1-2, with D maybe TRBD1 (5 bases). The CDR3 spans 15 residues. Per germline, CDR1 SEHNR and CDR2 FQNEAQ (reference sequence). The V end was cut by 3 bases, the J end by 4 bases, with 15 bases between. Here the CDR3 DNA reads TGTGCCAGCAGCTTGGGACCTACCTCGGGCTATGGCTACACCTTC. This gives the protein CASSLGPTSGYGYTF.

This clonotype was recorded many times. The chain employs TRBV29-1 and TRBJ1-1; D gene ambiguous. CDR3 size: 14 residues. Per germline, CDR1 SQVTM and CDR2 ANQGSEA. The ends were cut back, 4 bases at V and 6 bases at J, with 18 bases in the middle. CDR3 DNA sequence: TGCAGCGTTGTTCGGTTGGGGTCAGTTCCTGAAGCTTTCTTT. Translation: CSVVRLGSVPEAFF.

This clonotype was seen repeatedly, ten times or more. The chain joins TRBV6-1 to TRBJ2-3, with 9 bases lining up with TRBD1. Unmatched junction bases numbered 4, after V lost 6 bases and J lost 3 bases. CDR3 length equals 14 residues. Germline V lookup: CDR1 MNHNS, CDR2 SASEGT. For the CDR3, the DNA is TGTGCCAGCAGGGGACAGGGTTGGACAGATACGCAGTATTTT. Translating gives CASRGQGWTDTQYF.

This clonotype was observed many times. V gene TRBV2 combines with J gene TRBJ1-1; a possible D gene is TRBD1 (6 bases). Trimming stripped 6 bases from V and 5 bases from J, with 13 bases between. In germline, CDR1 is SNHLY, CDR2 FYNNEI. The CDR3 spans 13 residues. The CDR3 DNA reads as TGTGCCAGCAGCGTAGGGGGGAGGACTGAAGCTTTCTTT. Protein sequence: CASSVGGRTEAFF.

In its sample, this clonotype was seen once. The chain links TRBV28 to TRBJ2-7; D gene ambiguous. The germline V and J ends were trimmed by 3 bases and 5 bases, with 11 bases remaining between them. Germline CDR1 reads MDHEN; CDR2 reads SYDVKM. The CDR3 has 13 amino acids. The CDR3: CASSFDPADEQYF. For the CDR3, the DNA is TGTGCCAGCAGTTTCGACCCGGCAGACGAGCAGTACTTC. The full variable domain, rest sourced from reference TRBV28 and TRBJ2-7, is DVKVTQSSRYLVKRTGEKVFLECVQDMDHENMFWYRQDPGLGLRLIYFSYDVKMKEKGDIPEGYSVSREKKERFSLILESASTNQTSMYLCASSFDPADEQYFGPGTRLTVT.

This clonotype was seen only once. This chain connects TRBV12-3 or TRBV12-4 to TRBJ2-7; 8 bases line up with TRBD1. CDR3 size: 15 residues. Losses at the gene ends were 6 bases for V and 2 bases for J; bases not matched to a gene: 9. In DNA form, the CDR3 reads TGTGCCAGCAGCCAGACAGGGGAAACGACCTACGAGCAGTACTTC. Translated, it gives CASSQTGETTYEQYF.

The table lists this clonotype with many counts. J is TRBJ2-7 and V is TRBV6-5; either TRBD1 or TRBD2 may supply D (5 bases each). Germline lookup yields CDR1 MNHEY and CDR2 SVGAGI. This CDR3 has 14 residues. V shed 2 bases and J shed 4 bases, with 12 bases lying between them. The CDR3 region is CASSYRDGLYEQYF. In DNA form, the CDR3 reads TGTGCCAGCAGTTACCGGGACGGTCTTTACGAGCAGTACTTC.